This TCR beta chain was identified in a study of T cell changes during pregnancy in multiple sclerosis. Germline V gene data show CDR1 as MNHNS and CDR2 as SASEGT. The CDR3 is 15 residues long. The V gene end was trimmed by 8 bases and the J gene end by 2 bases; junction bases not matched to a gene: 9. The method was immunoSEQ multiplex PCR; TCRdb's version includes in-frame clones alone and lacks a portion of them. The table records tens of thousands of clones, around 93% of them present only once. The V and J genes are TRBV6-1 and TRBJ2-7; TRBD2 aligns across 10 bases. The sequences come from peripheral blood, collected in the first trimester of pregnancy. The clonotype comes from a female donor with multiple sclerosis, enrolled in a pregnancy study. The CDR3 protein is CASWGLAGAAYEQYF. The CDR3 DNA is TGTGCCAGCTGGGGTCTAGCGGGAGCCGCCTACGAGCAGTACTTC.